The rows below give T cell receptor beta chains drawn from one sample of a study of vaccination and CD4 T cells after COVID-19. TCRdb called the PCR reads again in MiXCR, with one record for every CDR3 protein. The table records about 7,000 distinct CDR3 sequences, more than 60% of them present only once. These receptors lack a known antigen. Sequenced input: CD4+ T cells from blood, cultured in vitro. The source of these receptors is a human donor who had recovered from COVID-19. Each CDR3 is given with its conserved first and last residue. The order of the fields is V gene, clone size, J gene, CDR3 protein. Expanded clones get a size class; other rows say once, few or many, or leave the size out.

>TRBV7-9|NA|TRBJ1-4
CASSIGTGAAGNEKLFF
>TRBV20-1|NA|TRBJ2-1
CSARRARLAGAGEQFF
>TRBV4-3|NA|TRBJ2-7
CASSQGYNIGSYEQYF
>TRBV7-9|NA|TRBJ1-5
CASSATSDSNQPQHF
>TRBV6-1|NA|TRBJ1-5
CASSEYRENQPQHF
>TRBV28|NA|TRBJ1-6
CASSPGLANSPLHF
>TRBV6-2/TRBV6-3|NA|TRBJ1-1
CASRGHPNTEAFF
>TRBV6-5|NA|TRBJ2-5
CASSYWGRGGSRETQYF
>TRBV7-9|NA|TRBJ1-1
CASHRYGNTEAFF
>TRBV11-3|NA|TRBJ2-7
CASSLEKGLAGTYEQYF
>TRBV28|few|TRBJ2-5
CASSIHGAQETQYF
>TRBV4-1|NA|TRBJ1-1
CASSQSGGSTEAFF
>TRBV7-9|NA|TRBJ1-5
CASSLGSAQGVHSNQPQHF
>TRBV6-1|NA|TRBJ2-5
CASRTGGSGGTQYF
>TRBV10-3|NA|TRBJ1-2
CATGGGGGGGYTF
>TRBV19|few|TRBJ2-7
CASSLRTSGSTYEQYF
>TRBV7-2|NA|TRBJ2-2
CASSLGGITGELFF
>TRBV28|NA|TRBJ1-5
CASSLGIGSYQPQHF
>TRBV24-1|once|TRBJ1-2
CATRDGNYGYTF
>TRBV20-1|NA|TRBJ2-5
CSALAGGRETQYF
>TRBV19|few|TRBJ1-2
CASSFGVDRYGYTF
>TRBV7-7|NA|TRBJ2-2
CASSRGGTGELFF
>TRBV20-1|few|TRBJ1-5
CSAPPDTVGQPQHF
>TRBV6-1|NA|TRBJ1-2
CAGSPGGSYGYTF
>TRBV7-2|NA|TRBJ2-7
CASSSAGVEQYF
>TRBV7-6|NA|TRBJ1-1
CASSGYRGPTEAFF
>TRBV20-1|few|TRBJ1-2
CSAFIPYGYTF
>TRBV15|NA|TRBJ1-1
CATSRNRGEAFF
>TRBV6-2/TRBV6-3|once|TRBJ2-5
CASSYYGRETQYF
>TRBV6-5|NA|TRBJ1-1
CASSSIQGRAAAFF
>TRBV19|NA|TRBJ2-5
CASSGTSGGTQYF
>TRBV28|NA|TRBJ1-2
CASSLDRPSYGYTF
>TRBV24-1|NA|TRBJ2-3
CATTGGTDTQYF
>TRBV10-1|NA|TRBJ2-7
CASSQREDSYEQYF
>TRBV7-9|NA|TRBJ1-5
CASSPGTGGIKPQHF
>TRBV7-7|NA|TRBJ2-1
CASSPSGSSYNEQFF
>TRBV7-2|NA|TRBJ2-1
CASSLLGPSSYNEQFF
>TRBV20-1|NA|TRBJ2-5
CSAMIGTAPSETQYF
>TRBV18|NA|TRBJ1-2
CASSHRTGRDGYTF
>TRBV6-1|NA|TRBJ2-6
CATKGLAGRSGANVLTF
>TRBV14|few|TRBJ2-7
CASSQQYEQYF
>TRBV24-1|NA|TRBJ2-5
CATSDSLLQETQYF
>TRBV20-1|few|TRBJ1-5
CSATPPNQPQHF
>TRBV10-3|NA|TRBJ2-7
CAIRGATSSYEQYF
>TRBV20-1|NA|TRBJ1-5
CSATGGVGNQPQHF
>TRBV20-1|NA|TRBJ2-2
CSARGPGGTGELFF
>TRBV7-7|NA|TRBJ2-7
CASSPATGGHEQYF
>TRBV2|NA|TRBJ1-2
CASSEFPGPRGGYTF